This TCR beta chain stems from a study of T cell responses to AZD1222 COVID-19 vaccine. Profiling relied on immunoSEQ multiplex PCR, and the TCRdb table lists in-frame clones only, not all of them. The data contain 110,000 to 150,000 clones, 80% to 90% of them seen just once; the ten biggest clones take up over 7%. The V and J ends lost 8 bases and 2 bases respectively, with 16 bases between them. CDR1 is MNHEY and CDR2 is SVGAGI in the germline V gene. The CDR3 has 14 residues. The source was peripheral blood, collected on day 0 of AZD1222 vaccination. The chain carries TRBV6-5 and TRBJ2-7, with D unresolved. The TCR originated in an adult in good health. Here the CDR3 reads CASHTGQPPYEQYF. CDR3 nucleotide sequence: TGTGCCAGCCATACTGGGCAGCCTCCCTACGAGCAGTACTTC.